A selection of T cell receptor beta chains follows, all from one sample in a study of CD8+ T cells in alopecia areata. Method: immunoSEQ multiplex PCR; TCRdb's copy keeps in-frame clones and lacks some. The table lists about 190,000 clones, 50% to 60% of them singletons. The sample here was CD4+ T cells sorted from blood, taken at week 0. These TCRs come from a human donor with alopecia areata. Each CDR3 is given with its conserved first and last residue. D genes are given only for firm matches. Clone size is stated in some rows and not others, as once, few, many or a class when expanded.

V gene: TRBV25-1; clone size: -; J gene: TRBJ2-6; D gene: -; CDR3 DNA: TGTGCCAGCAGTGGGGGTCCTGGGGCCAACGTCCTGACTTTC; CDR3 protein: CASSGGPGANVLTF
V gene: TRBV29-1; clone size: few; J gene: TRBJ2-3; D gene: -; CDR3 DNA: TGCAGCGTTGAAGATCTGGAAGATACGCAGTATTTT; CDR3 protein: CSVEDLEDTQYF
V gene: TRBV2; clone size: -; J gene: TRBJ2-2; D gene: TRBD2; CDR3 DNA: TGTGCCAGCACGCTCAGCGGGGGATTTACCGGGGAGCTGTTTTTT; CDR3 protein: CASTLSGGFTGELFF
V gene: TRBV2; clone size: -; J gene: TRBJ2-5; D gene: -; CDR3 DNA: TGTGCCAGCAAGCGAGAGGTTTACGCGGAGACCCAGTACTTC; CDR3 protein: CASKREVYAETQYF
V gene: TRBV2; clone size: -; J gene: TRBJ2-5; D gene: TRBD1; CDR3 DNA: TGTGCCAGCACTCTGAGACAGGGTCGGGAGACCCAGTACTTC; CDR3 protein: CASTLRQGRETQYF
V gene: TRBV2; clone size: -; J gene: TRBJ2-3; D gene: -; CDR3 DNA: TGTGCCAGCGCCTTGGGGGGTTCGACAGATACGCAGTATTTT; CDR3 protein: CASALGGSTDTQYF
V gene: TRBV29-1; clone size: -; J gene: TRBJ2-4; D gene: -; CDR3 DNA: TGCAGCGCCCTTGGGGGGTTGGAAAACATTCAGTACTTC; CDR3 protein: CSALGGLENIQYF
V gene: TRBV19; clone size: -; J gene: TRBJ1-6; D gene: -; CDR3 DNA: TGTGCCAGTAGTCTCTCCCTGACGCCGGGCTCACCCCTCCACTTT; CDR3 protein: CASSLSLTPGSPLHF
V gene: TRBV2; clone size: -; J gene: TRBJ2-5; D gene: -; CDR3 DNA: TGTGCCACCACGTGGTCTAGCCAAGAGACCCAGTACTTC; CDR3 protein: CATTWSSQETQYF
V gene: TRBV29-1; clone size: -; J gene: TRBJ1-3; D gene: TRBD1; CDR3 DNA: TGCAGCGTTGCTGGACAGGGCTTCTCTGGAAACACCATATATTTT; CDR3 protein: CSVAGQGFSGNTIYF
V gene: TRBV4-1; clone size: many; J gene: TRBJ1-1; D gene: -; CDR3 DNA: TGCGCCAGCAGCCCCGTTGACAGGACGAACACTGAAGCTTTCTTT; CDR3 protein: CASSPVDRTNTEAFF
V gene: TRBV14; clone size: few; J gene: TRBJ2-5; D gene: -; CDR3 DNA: TGTGCCAGCAGCCGCGGGACAGCTCCCAGAGAGACCCAGTACTTC; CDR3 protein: CASSRGTAPRETQYF
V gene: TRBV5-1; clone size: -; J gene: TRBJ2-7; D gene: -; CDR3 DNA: TGCGCCAGCAGCCCGGGGATGAGCTCCTACGAGCAGTACTTC; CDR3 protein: CASSPGMSSYEQYF
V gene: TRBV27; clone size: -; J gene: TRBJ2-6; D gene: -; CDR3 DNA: TGTGCCAGCAGTCCCCTAGGGTCTGGGGCCAACGTCCTGACTTTC; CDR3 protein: CASSPLGSGANVLTF
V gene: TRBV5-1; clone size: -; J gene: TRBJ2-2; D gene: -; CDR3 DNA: TGCGCCAGCAGCTTGGGGAACACCGGGGAGCTGTTTTTT; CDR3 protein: CASSLGNTGELFF
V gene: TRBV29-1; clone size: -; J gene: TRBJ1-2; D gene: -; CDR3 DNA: TGCAGCGTTGGATTGGGGAGGGATGGCTACACCTTC; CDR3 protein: CSVGLGRDGYTF
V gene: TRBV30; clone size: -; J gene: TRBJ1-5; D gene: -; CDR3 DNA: TGTGCCTGGAGTGGAGAGGGGGGTAGGAGTAATCAGCCCCAGCATTTT; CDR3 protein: CAWSGEGGRSNQPQHF
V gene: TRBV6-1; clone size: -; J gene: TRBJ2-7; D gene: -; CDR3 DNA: TGTGCCAGCAGTGAACAGGGCTTGTCCTACGAGCAGTACTTC; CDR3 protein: CASSEQGLSYEQYF
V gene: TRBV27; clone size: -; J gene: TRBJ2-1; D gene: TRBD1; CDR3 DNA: TGTGCCAGCAGTTTAGCCGGGACAGCCCCTGGTGAGCAGTTCTTC; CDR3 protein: CASSLAGTAPGEQFF
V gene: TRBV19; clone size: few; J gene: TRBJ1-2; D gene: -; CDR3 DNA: TGTGCCAGTAGTATCGGGCAGGTCTATGGCTACACCTTC; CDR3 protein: CASSIGQVYGYTF
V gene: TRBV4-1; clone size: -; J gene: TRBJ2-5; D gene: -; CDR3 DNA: TGCGCCAGCAGCCCGGACGTAATAATAGAGACCCAGTACTTC; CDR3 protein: CASSPDVIIETQYF
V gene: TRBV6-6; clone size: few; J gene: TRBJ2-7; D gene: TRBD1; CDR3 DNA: TGTGCCAGCAGTTCCCCGGGACAGGGGACCTACGAGCAGTACTTC; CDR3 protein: CASSSPGQGTYEQYF
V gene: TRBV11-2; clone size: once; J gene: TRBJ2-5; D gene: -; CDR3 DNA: TGTGCCAGCAGCCACCTCGGGGGGACCCAGTACTTC; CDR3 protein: CASSHLGGTQYF
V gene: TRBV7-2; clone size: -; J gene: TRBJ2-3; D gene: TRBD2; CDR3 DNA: TGTGCCAGCAGCGCACTAGCGGGGGGGCCAGATACGCAGTATTTT; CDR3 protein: CASSALAGGPDTQYF
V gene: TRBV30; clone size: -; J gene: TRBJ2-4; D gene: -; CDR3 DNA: TGTGCCTGGAGTGGTGGCGTAAACATTCAGTACTTC; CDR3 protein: CAWSGGVNIQYF
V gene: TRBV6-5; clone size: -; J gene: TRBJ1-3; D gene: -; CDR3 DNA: TGTGCCAGCAACCCGGGGGGGATGTCTGGAAACACCATATATTTT; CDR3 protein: CASNPGGMSGNTIYF